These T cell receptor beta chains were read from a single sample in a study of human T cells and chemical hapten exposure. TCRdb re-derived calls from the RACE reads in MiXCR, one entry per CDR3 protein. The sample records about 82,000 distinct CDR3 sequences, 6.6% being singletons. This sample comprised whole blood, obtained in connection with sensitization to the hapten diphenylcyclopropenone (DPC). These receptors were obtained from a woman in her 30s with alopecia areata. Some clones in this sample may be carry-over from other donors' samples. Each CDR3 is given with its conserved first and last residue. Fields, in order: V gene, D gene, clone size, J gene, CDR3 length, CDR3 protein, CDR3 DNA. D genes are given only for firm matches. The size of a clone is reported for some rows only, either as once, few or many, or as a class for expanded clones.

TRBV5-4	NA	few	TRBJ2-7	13	CASSLKGTYEQYF	TGTGCCAGCAGCTTGAAGGGGACCTACGAGCAGTACTTC
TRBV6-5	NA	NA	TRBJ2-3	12	CASSTPGQPGYF	TGTGCCAGCAGCACACCAGGTCAACCAGGGTATTTT
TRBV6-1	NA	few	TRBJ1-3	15	CASSGSWGSGNTIYF	TGTGCCAGCAGTGGGAGTTGGGGATCTGGAAACACCATATATTTT
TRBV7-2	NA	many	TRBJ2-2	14	CASSFSRDTGELFF	TGTGCCAGCAGCTTCAGCCGGGACACCGGGGAGCTGTTTTTT
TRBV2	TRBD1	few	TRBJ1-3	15	CASSEQGVSGNTIYF	TGTGCCAGCAGTGAACAGGGGGTCTCTGGAAACACCATATATTTT
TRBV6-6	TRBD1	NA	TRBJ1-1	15	CASSRPGTGNTEAFF	TGTGCCAGCAGTCGTCCCGGGACAGGGAACACTGAAGCTTTCTTT
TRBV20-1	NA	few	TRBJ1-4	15	CSARRLIRTNEKLFF	TGCAGTGCTAGAAGGCTCATCAGAACTAATGAAAAACTGTTTTTT
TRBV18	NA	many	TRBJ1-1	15	CASSPSSAGNTEAFF	TGTGCCAGCTCACCATCTTCCGCAGGGAACACTGAAGCTTTCTTT
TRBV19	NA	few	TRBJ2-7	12	CASSIGGYEQYF	TGTGCCAGTAGTATCGGTGGGTACGAGCAGTACTTC
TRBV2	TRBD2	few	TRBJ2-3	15	CASLSLAGDTDTQYF	TGTGCCAGCCTAAGCCTAGCGGGGGACACAGATACGCAGTATTTT
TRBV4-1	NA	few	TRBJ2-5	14	CASSQDTRKETQYF	TGCGCCAGCAGCCAAGATACCCGAAAAGAGACCCAGTACTTC
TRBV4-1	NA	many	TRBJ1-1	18	CASSQAQGGTGRGTEAFF	TGCGCCAGCAGCCAAGCGCAGGGAGGGACGGGTAGAGGCACTGAAGCTTTCTTT
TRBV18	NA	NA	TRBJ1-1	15	CASSPRAGRGTEAFF	TGTGCCAGCTCACCAAGGGCCGGCCGGGGCACTGAAGCTTTCTTT
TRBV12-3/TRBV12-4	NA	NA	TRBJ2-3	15	CASRFGGFGTDTQYF	TGTGCCAGCAGGTTTGGGGGATTCGGCACAGATACGCAGTATTTT
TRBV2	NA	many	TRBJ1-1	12	CASSERGTEAFF	TGTGCCAGCAGTGAGCGGGGCACTGAAGCTTTCTTT
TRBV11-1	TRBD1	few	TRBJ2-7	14	CASSLGTGFYEQYF	TGTGCCAGCAGCTTAGGGACAGGGTTCTACGAGCAGTACTTC
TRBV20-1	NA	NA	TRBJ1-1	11	CSAPRTGEAFF	TGCAGTGCTCCCCGGACGGGTGAAGCTTTCTTT
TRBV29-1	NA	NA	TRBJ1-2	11	CSVEGVYGYTF	TGCAGCGTTGAAGGTGTTTATGGCTACACCTTC
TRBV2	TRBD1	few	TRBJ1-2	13	CASKGQEYYGYTF	TGTGCCAGCAAAGGACAGGAGTACTATGGCTACACCTTC
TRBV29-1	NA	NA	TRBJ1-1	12	CSVAEGRTEAFF	TGCAGCGTTGCTGAGGGTAGAACTGAAGCTTTCTTT
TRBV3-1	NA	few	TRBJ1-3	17	CASSQGPASSSGNTIYF	TGTGCCAGCAGCCAAGGGCCGGCCTCGAGCTCTGGAAACACCATATATTTT
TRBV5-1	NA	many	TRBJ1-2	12	CASSFTGNGYTF	TGCGCCAGCAGCTTTACAGGGAATGGCTACACCTTC
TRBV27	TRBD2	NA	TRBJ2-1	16	CASSSGLSGGADEQFF	TGTGCCAGCAGTTCAGGACTAAGCGGGGGGGCTGATGAGCAGTTCTTC
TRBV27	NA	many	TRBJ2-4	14	CASKPTGQWNIQYF	TGTGCCAGCAAACCCACGGGACAATGGAACATTCAGTACTTC
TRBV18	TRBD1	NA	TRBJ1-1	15	CASSPPGTVNTEAFF	TGTGCCAGCTCACCACCGGGGACAGTGAACACTGAAGCTTTCTTT
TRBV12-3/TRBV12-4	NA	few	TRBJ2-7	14	CASSLSGSAYEQYF	TGTGCCAGCAGTTTAAGCGGGTCAGCCTACGAGCAGTACTTC
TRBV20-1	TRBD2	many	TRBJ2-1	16	CSARSFLAGVYNEQFF	TGCAGTGCTAGAAGTTTCCTAGCGGGGGTTTACAATGAGCAGTTCTTC
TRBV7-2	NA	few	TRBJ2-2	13	CASSSRARGELFF	TGTGCCAGCAGCTCTAGGGCTCGCGGGGAGCTGTTTTTT
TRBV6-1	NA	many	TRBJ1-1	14	CASSEFIMNTEAFF	TGTGCCAGCAGTGAATTTATAATGAACACTGAAGCTTTCTTT
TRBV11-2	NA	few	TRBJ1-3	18	CASSPRAAGATGGNTIYF	TGTGCCAGCAGCCCGCGGGCGGCGGGAGCTACGGGTGGAAACACCATATATTTT
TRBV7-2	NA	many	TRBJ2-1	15	CASSLDRSFYNEQFF	TGTGCCAGCAGCTTAGATCGGAGTTTCTACAATGAGCAGTTCTTC
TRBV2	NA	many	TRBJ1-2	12	CATSWGNYGYTF	TGTGCCACTAGCTGGGGTAACTATGGCTACACCTTC
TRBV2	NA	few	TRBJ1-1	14	CASSEDSTRPEAFF	TGTGCCAGCAGTGAAGACAGCACCCGACCTGAAGCTTTCTTT
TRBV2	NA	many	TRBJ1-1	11	CARTRNTEAFF	TGTGCCAGGACGAGGAACACTGAAGCTTTCTTT
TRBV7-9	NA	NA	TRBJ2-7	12	CASGFDSYEQYF	TGTGCCAGCGGGTTTGACAGTTACGAGCAGTACTTC
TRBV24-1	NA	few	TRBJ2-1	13	CATSDFKNHEQFF	TGTGCCACCAGTGATTTCAAGAACCATGAGCAGTTCTTC
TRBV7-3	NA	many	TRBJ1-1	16	CASSLIKGRRDTEAFF	TGTGCCAGCAGCCTAATTAAAGGAAGACGGGACACTGAAGCTTTCTTT
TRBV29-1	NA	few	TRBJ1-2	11	CSVGTDYGYTF	TGCAGCGTTGGGACAGACTATGGCTACACCTTC
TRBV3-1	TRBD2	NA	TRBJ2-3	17	CASSRGLAGTSTDTQYF	TGTGCCAGCAGCCGGGGACTAGCGGGTACTTCCACAGATACGCAGTATTTT
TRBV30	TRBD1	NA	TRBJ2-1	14	CAWSVGRGLSEQFF	TGTGCCTGGAGTGTCGGCAGGGGGCTCAGTGAGCAGTTCTTC
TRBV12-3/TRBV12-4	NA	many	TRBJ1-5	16	CASSPTGRNSNQPQHF	TGTGCCAGCAGTCCTACGGGACGCAATAGCAATCAGCCCCAGCATTTT
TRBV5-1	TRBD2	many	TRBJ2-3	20	CASSGIQTSGGQTSTDTQYF	TGCGCCAGCAGCGGAATACAGACTAGCGGGGGACAAACTAGCACAGATACGCAGTATTTT
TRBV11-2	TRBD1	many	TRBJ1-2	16	CASSLVGGGQAHGYTF	TGTGCCAGCAGCTTAGTGGGAGGGGGACAGGCACATGGCTACACCTTC
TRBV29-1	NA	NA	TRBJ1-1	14	CSAGGSAMNTEAFF	TGCAGCGCCGGTGGTAGCGCGATGAACACTGAAGCTTTCTTT
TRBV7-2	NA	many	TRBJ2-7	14	CASSLAGGHYEQYF	TGTGCCAGCAGCTTAGCGGGGGGGCACTACGAGCAGTACTTC
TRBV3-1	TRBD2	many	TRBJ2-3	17	CASSQGSERGGTDTQYF	TGTGCCAGCAGCCAAGGCAGTGAGCGGGGAGGCACAGATACGCAGTATTTT
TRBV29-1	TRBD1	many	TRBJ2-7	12	CSGRQGVGEQYF	TGCAGCGGACGACAGGGAGTCGGCGAGCAGTACTTC
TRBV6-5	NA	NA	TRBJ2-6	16	CASSYSGTREANVLTF	TGTGCCAGCAGTTACTCGGGGACCAGGGAGGCCAACGTCCTGACTTTC
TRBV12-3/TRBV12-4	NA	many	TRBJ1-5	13	CASSENSNQPQHF	TGTGCCAGCAGCGAAAATAGCAATCAGCCCCAGCATTTT
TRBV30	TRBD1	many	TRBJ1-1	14	CAWDRGTGNTEAFF	TGTGCCTGGGACCGTGGGACAGGTAACACTGAAGCTTTCTTT
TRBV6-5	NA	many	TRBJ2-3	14	CASSYSGTTDTQYF	TGTGCCAGCAGTTACTCGGGGACCACAGATACGCAGTATTTT
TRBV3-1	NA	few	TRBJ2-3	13	CASSQEGTDTQYF	TGTGCCAGCAGCCAGGAAGGCACAGATACGCAGTATTTT
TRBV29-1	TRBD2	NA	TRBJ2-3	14	CSVVAGGLSDTQYF	TGCAGCGTGGTAGCGGGGGGGCTTTCAGATACGCAGTATTTT
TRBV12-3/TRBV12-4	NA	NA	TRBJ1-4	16	CASSQKTGSFSEKLFF	TGTGCCAGCAGTCAAAAAACAGGGTCATTTAGTGAAAAACTGTTTTTT
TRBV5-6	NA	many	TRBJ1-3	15	CASSFRGPSGNTIYF	TGTGCCAGCAGCTTCAGGGGCCCGTCTGGAAACACCATATATTTT
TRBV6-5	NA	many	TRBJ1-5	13	CASSPQRDQPQHF	TGTGCCAGCAGCCCCCAACGGGATCAGCCCCAGCATTTT
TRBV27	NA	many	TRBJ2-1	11	CASSHRDEQFF	TGTGCCAGCAGCCACCGGGATGAGCAGTTCTTC
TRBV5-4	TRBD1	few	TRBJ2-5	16	CASSRSGQGRRETQYF	TGTGCCAGCAGCCGAAGCGGACAGGGTAGACGCGAGACCCAGTACTTC
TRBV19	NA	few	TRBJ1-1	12	CASKFSGLGAFF	TGTGCCAGTAAGTTTTCAGGATTGGGAGCTTTCTTT
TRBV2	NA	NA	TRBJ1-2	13	CASSESWQSPYTF	TGTGCCAGCAGTGAAAGCTGGCAGTCCCCCTACACCTTC